The rows below give T cell receptor beta chains drawn from one sample of a study of beta chain features in type 1 diabetes. TCRdb's table, derived via immunoSEQ multiplex PCR, lists solely in-frame clones and lacks some. The sample lists 200,000 to 300,000 clones, approximately 11% occurring once. The specimen was naive CD4+ T cells from blood. These receptors were collected from a man younger than 45 with type 1 diabetes. Both conserved end residues are part of each CDR3. A D gene is named only where the DNA matches it firmly. Clone size is not always given. Where it is, it says once, few, many or a class for expanded clones.

D gene	V gene	J gene	CDR3 length	clone size	CDR3 protein	CDR3 DNA
TRBD1	TRBV6-5	TRBJ1-2	15	.	CASSYVVGTVYGYTF	TGTGCCAGCAGTTACGTCGTTGGGACAGTCTATGGCTACACCTTC
TRBD1	TRBV4-1	TRBJ2-1	17	few	CASSQTSTGGYYNEQFF	TGCGCCAGCAGCCAAACATCAACAGGGGGTTATTACAATGAGCAGTTCTTC
.	TRBV7-3	TRBJ2-3	12	few	CASSPGTDTQYF	TGTGCCAGCAGCCCAGGGACAGATACGCAGTATTTT
.	TRBV28	TRBJ2-1	12	few	CASSSTGREQFF	TGTGCCAGCAGTTCAACGGGGAGGGAGCAGTTCTTC
.	TRBV2	TRBJ1-4	13	.	CASRAGNNEKLFF	TGTGCCAGCAGGGCCGGGAACAATGAAAAACTGTTTTTT
TRBD1	TRBV18	TRBJ1-2	15	few	CASSPPRDSNYGYTF	TGTGCCAGCTCACCACCCCGGGACAGTAACTATGGCTACACCTTC
.	TRBV29-1	TRBJ2-3	13	.	CSSGEFSTDTQYF	TGCAGCTCCGGAGAATTTAGCACAGATACGCAGTATTTT
.	TRBV6-6	TRBJ2-2	14	.	CASKGGGGTGELFF	TGTGCCAGCAAGGGAGGGGGTGGCACCGGGGAGCTGTTTTTT
.	TRBV6-5	TRBJ1-2	15	few	CASRSQWAEYYGYTF	TGTGCCAGCAGATCTCAATGGGCAGAGTACTATGGCTACACCTTC
.	TRBV2	TRBJ2-3	14	few	CATTPRQGTDTQYF	TGTGCCACCACGCCGCGACAGGGCACAGATACGCAGTATTTT
.	TRBV29-1	TRBJ1-4	12	few	CSVSRGNEKLFF	TGCAGCGTTTCGAGGGGGAATGAAAAACTGTTTTTT
.	TRBV20-1	TRBJ1-1	11	.	CSAPTDTEAFF	TGCAGTGCGCCGACAGACACTGAAGCTTTCTTT
TRBD1	TRBV7-2	TRBJ2-5	14	few	CASRPGTGGRTQYF	TGTGCCAGCAGACCCGGGACAGGGGGCCGGACCCAGTACTTC
.	TRBV6-5	TRBJ1-5	13	.	CASSSRDRQPQHF	TGTGCCAGCAGTTCGCGAGACAGGCAGCCCCAGCATTTT
TRBD2	TRBV13	TRBJ2-7	16	few	CASSSRIGGETYEQYF	TGTGCCAGCAGCTCCCGGATCGGGGGGGAAACCTACGAGCAGTACTTC
.	TRBV11-2	TRBJ2-3	15	few	CASSLGVGRGDTQYF	TGTGCCAGCAGCTTAGGGGTCGGTCGAGGAGATACGCAGTATTTT
.	TRBV5-5	TRBJ1-6	12	few	CASSENNSPLHF	TGTGCCAGCAGCGAGAATAATTCACCCCTCCACTTT
.	TRBV28	TRBJ2-7	11	.	CASRIRYEQYF	TGTGCCAGCAGAATCAGGTACGAGCAGTACTTC
TRBD2	TRBV7-9	TRBJ2-2	16	.	CASSPTTGLAVGELFF	TGTGCCAGCAGCCCTACTACGGGACTAGCCGTCGGGGAGCTGTTTTTT
.	TRBV2	TRBJ2-5	14	few	CASSDRGRQETQYF	TGTGCCAGCAGTGATAGGGGAAGGCAAGAGACCCAGTACTTC
.	TRBV7-9	TRBJ2-7	16	.	CASSLAAAVSSYEQYF	TGTGCCAGCAGCTTAGCGGCGGCGGTTAGCTCCTACGAGCAGTACTTC
.	TRBV7-9	TRBJ2-1	14	few	CASSLMGSNNEQFF	TGTGCCAGCAGCTTAATGGGGAGCAATAATGAGCAGTTCTTC
.	TRBV27	TRBJ1-5	15	few	CASSLKGGAGQPQHF	TGTGCCAGCAGTCTTAAAGGCGGTGCAGGGCAGCCCCAGCATTTT
.	TRBV4-1	TRBJ2-7	16	few	CASSQERRTISYEQYF	TGCGCCAGCAGCCAAGAACGGAGGACCATCTCCTACGAGCAGTACTTC
.	TRBV6-5	TRBJ2-1	13	few	CASSYYSWDEQFF	TGTGCCAGCAGTTATTATAGCTGGGATGAGCAGTTCTTC
.	TRBV1	TRBJ2-7	16	.	CTSSQTIAGDPYEQYF	TGCACCAGCAGCCAAACCATAGCGGGGGACCCTTACGAGCAGTACTTC
.	TRBV27	TRBJ2-2	15	.	CASGPGQIVGGELFF	TGTGCCAGCGGACCGGGACAAATTGTCGGCGGGGAGCTGTTTTTT
TRBD1	TRBV2	TRBJ2-4	14	.	CASSDRTGRNIQYF	TGTGCCAGCAGCGATAGGACAGGGAGGAACATTCAGTACTTC